The TCR beta chain described here comes from a study of shared clonotypes between healthy human individuals. Sequencing was performed with immunoSEQ multiplex PCR; in TCRdb, only in-frame clones are kept and a portion is missing. The sample yields about 1 million clones, about 77% seen once. V lost 3 bases and J 2 bases, leaving 8 bases between the germline ends. The germline CDR1 and CDR2 sequences are MGHRA and YSYEKL. The CDR3 spans 13 residues. Overall study findings and caveats: Across several donors, naive CD4 shared about 5%, naive CD8 more than 3%, memory CD4 roughly 2.4%, memory CD8 0.4%.

Comment on this clone: The antigen is not known.

The chain joins TRBV4-1 to TRBJ2-7; D is uncertain. This sequence was found in a man aged 18 to 29 in good health. Specimen: memory CD4+ T cells sorted from blood. Regarding subset: CD45RA-negative fraction. DNA for the CDR3: TGCGCCAGCAGCCAGTACGGAGCCTACGAGCAGTACTTC. Its protein is CASSQYGAYEQYF.